This record concerns one T cell receptor (beta chain) sequence. The sample is drawn from a study of blood T cell repertoires in COVID-19. Authors' analysis steps: Estimated nucleated cell counts came from reference gene primer amplification. Assay used: immunoSEQ multiplex PCR; TCRdb lists only in-frame clones, some missing. That table gives V, J and clone size, and the DNA gave D and trimming. The table lists over 250,000 clones, around nine tenths of them singletons. CDR1 and CDR2 (germline): SGHAT, FQNNGV. The CDR3 has 13 residues. Trimming took 5 bases from V and 11 from J; bases not matched to a gene: 8.

The receptor was isolated from a woman aged 70-85 years with COVID-19, enrolled during active disease. V gene TRBV11-2 combines with J gene TRBJ1-1, with 10 bases identical to TRBD1. The sequenced sample consisted of peripheral blood. The CDR3 DNA follows: TGTGCCAGCAGCGACCGGGACAGGGGAGAGGCTTTCTTT. It specifies CASSDRDRGEAFF.